One TCR beta chain is described in this entry. The ends lost 7 bases at V and 4 bases at J; junction bases unmatched: 9. The germline V gene encodes CDR1 MNHEY and CDR2 SVGAGI. The CDR3 loop spans 14 amino acids. The sample comes from a study of blood T cell repertoires in COVID-19. The table came from immunoSEQ multiplex PCR; TCRdb's copy has only in-frame clones and leaves some out. The table lists approximately 25,000 clones, 90% to 95% of them singletons. This chain uses TRBV6-5 with TRBJ1-2; 7 bases are a match to TRBD1. Sample: peripheral blood. The source is a human donor with active COVID-19. The donor label of this sample is uncertain. In DNA form, the CDR3 reads TGTGCCAGCACCCCCGGGACAGTAGCCTATGGCTACACCTTC. It translates to CASTPGTVAYGYTF.